Detailed here is one T cell receptor beta chain. What this receptor recognizes is not known. No per-base quality is available; no much larger clone lies one base away. The sample is drawn from a study of OX40 agonist ivuxolimab in advanced cancers. A note on the overall study: Ivuxolimab was a fully human IgG2 agonistic monoclonal antibody targeting the costimulatory receptor OX40 (CD134). Intravenous ivuxolimab was administered to patients every 2 weeks at six dose levels: 0.01, 0.1, 0.3, 1.5, 3 and 10 mg/kg. Of the approximately 50 dose-escalation patients, hepatocellular carcinoma was present in approximately 20, melanoma in roughly 15, renal cell carcinoma in 9 and head and neck cancer in 9. In the dose-escalation cohort, nearly 85% of patients were male, and the mean age was 60 years with a range of roughly 20 to 85. Patients were allowed to have had prior anti-PD-1, anti-PD-L1 or anti-CTLA-4 therapy, and approximately 43% of the dose-escalation patients had previously received checkpoint inhibitors. Partial responses occurred in three dose-escalation patients: two with cutaneous melanoma and one with hepatocellular carcinoma. Peripheral TCRbeta sequencing was intended to test whether TCR sequence diversity was altered and clonal T-cell expansion was caused by ivuxolimab. The paper describes the monotherapy dose-escalation part (N ≈ 52 patients) of the phase I trial of ivuxolimab.

The trial excluded patients who had a history of autoimmune disease or were on systemic immunosuppression. In every dose cohort, peripheral blood was drawn for TCR sequencing at baseline, cycle 4 day 1, and cycle 7 day 1. Samples came from an open-label, multicenter, first-in-human phase I dose-escalation trial of ivuxolimab. Adults with locally advanced or metastatic head and neck squamous cell, hepatocellular, melanoma or renal cell carcinoma were enrolled in the trial. Before TCR sequencing, CD4+ and CD8+ T cells were separately sorted from peripheral blood. Study-wide findings and limitations: Low levels of normalized T-cell clonal expansion were also seen in some patients who did not respond. The antigen specificity of the peripheral T cells that underwent clonal expansion was not determined. After ivuxolimab, CD8+ T cells had more expanded clones than CD4+ T cells on average. Partial responders in the 0.1-3.0 mg/kg groups had among the lowest normalized peripheral clonal expansion, especially among CD8+ T cells. At doses from 0.1 to 3.0 mg/kg, clonal expansion was seen in both CD4+ and CD8+ blood T cells between baseline and week 6.

The CDR3 measures 14 amino acids from cysteine to phenylalanine. The DNA shown is the 42-base CDR3, in frame from base 1. From the germline V gene, CDR1 is SGDLS and CDR2 is YYNGEE. The V end loses 4 bases and the J end loses 0 bases, and a stretch of 11 bases separates them. Genomic DNA was extracted from sorted cells for sequencing of the TCRbeta CDR3 region. TCRbeta CDR3 regions were sequenced using the immunoSEQ Assay. This immuneACCESS table, as held by TCRdb, lists in-frame sequences with V and J called but not all clones. Of the missing ones, under half trace to an unresolved V gene in checked studies; the others have no known cause. The sample records about 36,000 clones, around two thirds of which are singletons. The ten largest clonotypes hold approximately 17% of the sample.

The TCR sequence derives from an adult with an advanced solid tumor such as melanoma, head and neck, liver or kidney cancer. Sample: CD4+ or CD8+ T cells sorted from blood, taken in a trial of the OX40 agonist ivuxolimab. The V and J genes are TRBV9 and TRBJ2-7; confidence is insufficient to name the D gene. The nucleotides are TGTGCCAGCAGCCCCCAGACAAGCTCCTACGAGCAGTACTTC. Its protein product is CASSPQTSSYEQYF.